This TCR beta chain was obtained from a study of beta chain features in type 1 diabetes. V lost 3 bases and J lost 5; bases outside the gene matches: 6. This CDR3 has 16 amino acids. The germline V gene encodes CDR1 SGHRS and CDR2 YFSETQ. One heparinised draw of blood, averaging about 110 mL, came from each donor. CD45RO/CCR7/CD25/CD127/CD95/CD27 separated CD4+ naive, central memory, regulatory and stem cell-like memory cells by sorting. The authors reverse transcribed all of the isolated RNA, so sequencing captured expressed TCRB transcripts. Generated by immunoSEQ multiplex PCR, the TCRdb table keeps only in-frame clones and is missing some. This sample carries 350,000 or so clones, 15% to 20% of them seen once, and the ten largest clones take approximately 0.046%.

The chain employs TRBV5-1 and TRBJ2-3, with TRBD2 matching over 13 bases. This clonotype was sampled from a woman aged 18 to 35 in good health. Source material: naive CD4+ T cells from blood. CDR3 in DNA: TGCGCCAGCAGCTGGACTAGCGGGAGTATACGAGATACGCAGTATTTT. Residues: CASSWTSGSIRDTQYF.